These T cell receptor beta chains were read from a single sample in a study of blood T cell repertoires in COVID-19. This table comes from immunoSEQ multiplex PCR, and its TCRdb copy is limited to in-frame clones, with some not included. The table includes about 36,000 clones, around four fifths detected once. The sample was peripheral blood. The receptors here all came from a human donor in a cohort sampled during active COVID-19. Each CDR3 is given with its conserved first and last residue. Each record gives: J gene, V gene, clone size, D gene, CDR3 protein, CDR3 DNA. A D gene is named only where the DNA matches it firmly. Clone size is stated in some rows and not others, as once, few, many or a class when expanded.

TRBJ1-5	TRBV6-2/TRBV6-3	-	-	CASSLGGTNQPQHF	TGTGCCAGCAGTTTGGGGGGAACCAATCAGCCCCAGCATTTT
TRBJ2-7	TRBV2	-	TRBD2	CASSGSGGASYEQYF	TGTGCCAGCAGTGGGAGCGGGGGGGCTTCCTACGAGCAGTACTTC
TRBJ2-7	TRBV7-9	-	TRBD1	CASSLALGQVTYEQYF	TGTGCCAGCAGCTTAGCGCTAGGACAGGTCACCTACGAGCAGTACTTC
TRBJ2-7	TRBV18	-	TRBD1	CASSPARDRVDLF	TGTGCCAGCTCACCAGCCCGCGACAGGGTTGATCTTTTC
TRBJ2-7	TRBV9	-	TRBD1	CASSLGQGFLYEQYF	TGTGCCAGCAGCCTAGGACAGGGGTTTCTCTACGAGCAGTACTTC
TRBJ2-1	TRBV28	-	-	CASQARPWEQFF	TGTGCCAGCCAGGCCCGTCCCTGGGAGCAGTTCTTC
TRBJ2-3	TRBV10-1	-	TRBD1	CARDNRGAGTDTQYF	TGCGCCAGGGACAACAGGGGAGCGGGCACAGATACGCAGTATTTT
TRBJ2-3	TRBV5-1	-	-	CASSLARADTQYF	TGCGCCAGCAGCTTGGCCCGGGCAGATACGCAGTATTTT
TRBJ2-5	TRBV6-5	-	TRBD2	CASSSPAGGQETQYF	TGTGCCAGCAGTTCCCCCGCGGGGGGCCAAGAGACCCAGTACTTC
TRBJ2-7	TRBV5-1	-	-	CASSFTSNYEQYF	TGCGCCAGCAGCTTTACTAGTAACTACGAGCAGTACTTC
TRBJ1-2	TRBV5-1	once	-	CASSPLGGLGYTF	TGCGCCAGCAGCCCCCTGGGGGGGCTTGGCTACACCTTC
TRBJ1-1	TRBV7-3	few	TRBD1	CASSSTGGATEAFF	TGTGCCAGCAGCTCTACAGGGGGCGCGACTGAAGCTTTCTTT
TRBJ1-2	TRBV7-9	-	TRBD1	CASTLRGTGKSGYTF	TGTGCCAGCACCTTAAGGGGGACAGGGAAGAGTGGCTACACCTTC
TRBJ2-1	TRBV19	-	TRBD2	CASNPRGGGASEQFF	TGTGCCAGTAACCCGAGGGGCGGGGGGGCCAGTGAGCAGTTCTTC
TRBJ1-4	TRBV6-2/TRBV6-3	-	TRBD1	CASSETGLDEKLFF	TGTGCCAGCAGCGAGACAGGGTTAGACGAAAAACTGTTTTTT
TRBJ2-5	TRBV7-2	-	-	CASSLAVLAQETQYF	TGTGCCAGCAGCTTAGCGGTACTAGCACAAGAGACCCAGTACTTC
TRBJ1-5	TRBV7-9	few	TRBD1	CASSLEGQGGQPQHF	TGTGCCAGCAGCTTAGAGGGACAGGGCGGTCAGCCCCAGCATTTT
TRBJ1-2	TRBV28	few	TRBD1	CASTRQGARGYTF	TGTGCCAGCACAAGACAGGGGGCGCGGGGCTACACCTTC
TRBJ2-1	TRBV7-9	few	-	CASGTRGLYNEQFF	TGTGCCAGCGGAACTAGGGGGTTATACAATGAGCAGTTCTTC
TRBJ1-4	TRBV5-1	-	-	CASSLLGEPNEKLFF	TGCGCCAGCAGCTTGTTAGGGGAACCGAATGAAAAACTGTTTTTT
TRBJ2-7	TRBV11-1	-	-	CASSTGSGVEQYF	TGTGCCAGCAGCACAGGGAGTGGGGTCGAGCAGTACTTC
TRBJ2-3	TRBV6-4	-	-	CASSATAGSTDTQYF	TGTGCCAGCAGTGCCACCGCCGGGAGCACAGATACGCAGTATTTT
TRBJ2-2	TRBV19	-	TRBD2	CASSSPGGGGTGELFF	TGTGCCAGTAGTTCCCCCGGCGGGGGTGGCACCGGGGAGCTGTTTTTT
TRBJ1-4	TRBV7-9	-	TRBD1	CASSLQGATNEKLFF	TGTGCCAGCAGCTTACAGGGGGCAACTAATGAAAAACTGTTTTTT
TRBJ2-1	TRBV5-1	-	TRBD1	CASSLEFQGAGNEQFF	TGCGCCAGCAGCTTGGAGTTTCAGGGGGCGGGCAATGAGCAGTTCTTC
TRBJ2-7	TRBV7-6	once	TRBD1	CASSLAQGQGTYEQYF	TGTGCCAGCAGCTTAGCGCAGGGACAGGGTACCTACGAGCAGTACTTC
TRBJ2-2	TRBV6-2/TRBV6-3	-	-	CASSYATGSNTGELFF	TGTGCCAGCAGTTACGCCACAGGGTCGAACACCGGGGAGCTGTTTTTT
TRBJ2-3	TRBV4-1	-	TRBD1	CASSPSGQATDTQYF	TGCGCCAGCAGCCCCTCAGGACAGGCCACAGATACGCAGTATTTT
TRBJ2-5	TRBV11-3	-	-	CASTLNRETQYF	TGTGCCAGCACCCTAAATCGGGAGACCCAGTACTTC
TRBJ1-1	TRBV7-9	-	-	CASSLQGSNTEAFF	TGTGCCAGCAGCTTACAGGGATCGAACACTGAAGCTTTCTTT
TRBJ2-5	TRBV6-1	-	TRBD1	CASSERRQGSQETQYF	TGTGCCAGCAGTGAGAGAAGACAGGGAAGTCAAGAGACCCAGTACTTC
TRBJ2-5	TRBV2	-	-	CASSERSGIQETQYF	TGTGCCAGCAGTGAACGGTCCGGGATACAAGAGACCCAGTACTTC